This T cell receptor beta chain appears in the sequencing data of a study of PD-1 blockade in classical Hodgkin lymphoma. Some clones are missing from TCRdb's copy, which holds only in-frame ones; the method was immunoSEQ multiplex PCR. The repertoire holds 3,500 to 4,000 clones, 65% to 70% seen once, with 45% to 55% in the top ten. On this clone itself: The antigen is undetermined.

Study-wide results and limits: Newly diagnosed patients and complete responders had comparable diversity at baseline. Researchers reported that CD4+ TCR diversity, though not CD8+, rose significantly by C4D1.

Time point indicated: cycle 4 day 1 (C4D1), after 5 to 7 weeks of nivolumab. Every patient experienced relapse after autologous stem cell transplantation, and brentuximab vedotin exposure varied. Patients had relapsed/refractory classical Hodgkin lymphoma with complete response, partial response or progressive disease as best response. This clonotype originated in a human donor with classical Hodgkin lymphoma. The material was peripheral blood mononuclear cells (PBMCs), obtained before the fourth cycle of nivolumab.

The CDR3 sequence: CASRSCNSQSRANVLTF. DNA for the CDR3: TGTGCCAGCAGGTCTTGCAATAGTCAAAGTCGGGCCAACGTCCTGACTTTC. The J gene is TRBJ2-6, the V gene TRBV5-6, with D uncertain. The CDR3 is 17 amino acids. Trimming took 5 bases from V and 5 from J, leaving 20 bases between them. The germline CDR1 and CDR2 sequences are SGHDT and YYEEEE.